This TCR beta chain was sequenced for a study of cytomegalovirus exposure and HLA in healthy donors. Study-level results: TCR beta sequences reportedly predicted the HLA-A and HLA-B alleles of most subjects accurately. TCR beta V segments were, for the most part, productive about 87% or about 30% of the time in an earlier analysis.

Of note for this clone: Its antigen is still unknown.

A multiplex PCR was run with 60 Vbeta primers and 13 Jbeta primers. Profiled with immunoSEQ multiplex PCR; TCRdb holds only in-frame clones, not every one. Among fewer than 250,000 clones listed, 83% were seen once. The CDR3 sequence is 17 residues long. The trim removed 1 base at V and 5 bases at J, leaving 8 bases unmatched. The germline CDR1 and CDR2 sequences are SGHVS and FNYEAQ. The V and J genes are TRBV7-6 and TRBJ2-5, with TRBD1 matching over 12 bases. What was sequenced was PBMCs. This TCR came from a man aged 35 to 55 in good health and CMV-seropositive. The CDR3, as DNA: TGTGCCAGCAGCTTAGGTGTTGGGGACAGGGGGCTGGAGACCCAGTACTTC. Amino acid sequence: CASSLGVGDRGLETQYF.